This entry features one TCR beta chain sequence. The antigen remains unidentified. The sort gate was single viable CD3+CD4+CD8-CD45RO+ cells for memory CD4+ T cells. Serostatus was set by detecting CMV pp150, pp28, p38, p52 IgG. CDR3 length: 14 amino acids. The ends were cut back, 4 bases at V and 2 bases at J, with 10 bases in the middle. Germline V gene sequence: CDR1 SGHRS, CDR2 YFSETQ. The sample comes from a study of memory CD4+ T cells and cytomegalovirus serostatus. Whole-study context: Of the healthy Belgian adults, fewer than 10 were CMV seropositive and 20 to 30 seronegative. Study conclusions and caveats: The CMV-associated TCR signature appears largely within the CD4+ memory repertoire.

Original methodology: After removing out-of-frame reads, around 2,000,000 distinct TCRbeta sequences remained. Here immunoSEQ multiplex PCR was the method, and the copy in TCRdb shows in-frame clones only, minus some. That table supplies the V and J calls and clone size; D and trimming were determined from the DNA. The sample holds about 46,000 clones; more than 60% are singletons and the top ten take approximately 0.61%. Sequencing used memory CD4+ T cells from blood. The source is an adult in good health and CMV-seronegative. J is TRBJ2-1 and V is TRBV5-1, with a tentative D call TRBD2 (6 bases). CDR3 sequence reads: CASSRDSPYNEQFF. The CDR3 region has the DNA TGCGCCAGCAGCCGGGACTCACCCTACAATGAGCAGTTCTTC.